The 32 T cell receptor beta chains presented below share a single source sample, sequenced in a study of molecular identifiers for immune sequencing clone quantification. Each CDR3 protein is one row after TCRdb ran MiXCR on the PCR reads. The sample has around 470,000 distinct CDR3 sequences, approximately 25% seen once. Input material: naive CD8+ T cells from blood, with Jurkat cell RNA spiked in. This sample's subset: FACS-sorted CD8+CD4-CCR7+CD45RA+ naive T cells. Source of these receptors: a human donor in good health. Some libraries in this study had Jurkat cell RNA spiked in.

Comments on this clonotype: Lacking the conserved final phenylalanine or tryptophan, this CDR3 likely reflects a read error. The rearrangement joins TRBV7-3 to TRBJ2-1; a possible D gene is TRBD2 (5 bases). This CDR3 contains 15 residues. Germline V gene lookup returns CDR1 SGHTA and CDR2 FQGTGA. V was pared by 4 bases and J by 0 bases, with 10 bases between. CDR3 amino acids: CASSSGISSYNEQFS. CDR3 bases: TGTGCCAGCAGCTCGGGAATTAGCTCCTACAATGAGCAGTTCTCC.

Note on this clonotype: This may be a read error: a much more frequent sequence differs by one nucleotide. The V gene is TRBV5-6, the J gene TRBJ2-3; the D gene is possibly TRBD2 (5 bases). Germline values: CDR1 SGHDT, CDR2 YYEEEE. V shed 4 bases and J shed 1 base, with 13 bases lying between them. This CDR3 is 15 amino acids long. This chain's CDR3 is CASSEWASRTDTQYF. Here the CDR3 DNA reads TGTGCCAGCAGCGAGTGGGCTAGCCGCACAGATACGCAGTATTTT.

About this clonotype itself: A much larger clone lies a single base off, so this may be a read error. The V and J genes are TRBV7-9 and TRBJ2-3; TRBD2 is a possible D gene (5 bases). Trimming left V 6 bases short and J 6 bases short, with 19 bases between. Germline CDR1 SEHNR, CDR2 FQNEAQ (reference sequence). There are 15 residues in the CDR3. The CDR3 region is CASSSALWRGDTQYF. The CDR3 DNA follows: TGTGCCAGCAGTTCGGCCCTGTGGCGCGGGGATACGCAGTATTTT.

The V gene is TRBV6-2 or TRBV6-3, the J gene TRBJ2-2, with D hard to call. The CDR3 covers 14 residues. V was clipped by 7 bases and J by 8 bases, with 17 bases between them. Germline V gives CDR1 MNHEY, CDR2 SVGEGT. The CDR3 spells CASTVGLPPGELFF. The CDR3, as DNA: TGTGCCAGCACGGTGGGCCTACCTCCGGGGGAGCTGTTTTTT.

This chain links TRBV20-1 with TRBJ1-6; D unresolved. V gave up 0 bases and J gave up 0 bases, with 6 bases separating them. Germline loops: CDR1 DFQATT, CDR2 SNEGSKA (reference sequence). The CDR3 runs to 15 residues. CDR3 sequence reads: CSARDRSSYNSPLHF. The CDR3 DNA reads TGCAGTGCTAGAGATCGGAGCTCCTATAATTCACCCCTCCACTTT.

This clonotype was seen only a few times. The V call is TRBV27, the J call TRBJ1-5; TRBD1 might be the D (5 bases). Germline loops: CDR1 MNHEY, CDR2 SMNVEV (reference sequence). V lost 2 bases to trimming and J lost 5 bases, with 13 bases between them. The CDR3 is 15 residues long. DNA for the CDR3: TGTGCCAGCAGTTTACTGGGGCCGGGGGATCAGCCCCAGCATTTT. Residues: CASSLLGPGDQPQHF.

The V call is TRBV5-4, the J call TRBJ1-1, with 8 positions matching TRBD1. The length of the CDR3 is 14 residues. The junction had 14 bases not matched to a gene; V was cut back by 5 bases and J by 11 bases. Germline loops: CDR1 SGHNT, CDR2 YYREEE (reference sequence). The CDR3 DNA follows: TGTGCCAGCAGACTCGCAGGGGGCGGAGAGTTTGCTTTCTTT. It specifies CASRLAGGGEFAFF.

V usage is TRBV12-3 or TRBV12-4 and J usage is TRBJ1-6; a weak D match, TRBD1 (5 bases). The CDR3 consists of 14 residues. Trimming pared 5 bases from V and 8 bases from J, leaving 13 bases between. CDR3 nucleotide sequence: TGTGCCAGCAGTCCAAGCGGGGGGGATTCACCCCTCCACTTT. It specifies CASSPSGGDSPLHF.

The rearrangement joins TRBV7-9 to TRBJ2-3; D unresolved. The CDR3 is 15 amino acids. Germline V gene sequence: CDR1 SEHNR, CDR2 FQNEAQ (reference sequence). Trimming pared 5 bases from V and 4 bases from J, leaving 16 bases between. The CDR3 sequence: CASSQDLTGSDTQYF. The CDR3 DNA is TGTGCCAGCAGCCAAGACCTAACTGGGTCAGATACGCAGTATTTT.

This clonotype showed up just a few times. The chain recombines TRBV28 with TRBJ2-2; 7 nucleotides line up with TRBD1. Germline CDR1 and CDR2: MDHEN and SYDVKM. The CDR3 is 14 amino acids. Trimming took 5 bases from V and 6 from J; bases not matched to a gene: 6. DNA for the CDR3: TGTGCCAGCAGTCTCAGGACAGGCCCCGGGGAGCTGTTTTTT. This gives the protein CASSLRTGPGELFF.

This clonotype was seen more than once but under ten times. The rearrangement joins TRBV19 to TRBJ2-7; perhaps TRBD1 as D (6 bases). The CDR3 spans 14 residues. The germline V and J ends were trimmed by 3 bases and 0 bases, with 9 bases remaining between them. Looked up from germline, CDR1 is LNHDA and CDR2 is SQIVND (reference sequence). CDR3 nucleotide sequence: TGTGCCAGTAGTATGCAGGGGTACTCCTACGAGCAGTACTTC. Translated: CASSMQGYSYEQYF.

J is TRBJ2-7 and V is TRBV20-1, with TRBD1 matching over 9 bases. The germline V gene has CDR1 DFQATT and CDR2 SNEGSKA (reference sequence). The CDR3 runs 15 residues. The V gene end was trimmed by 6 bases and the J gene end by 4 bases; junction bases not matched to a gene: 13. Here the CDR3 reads CSAPPLTGGLYEQYF. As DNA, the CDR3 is TGCAGTGCGCCGCCCCTGACAGGGGGATTATACGAGCAGTACTTC.

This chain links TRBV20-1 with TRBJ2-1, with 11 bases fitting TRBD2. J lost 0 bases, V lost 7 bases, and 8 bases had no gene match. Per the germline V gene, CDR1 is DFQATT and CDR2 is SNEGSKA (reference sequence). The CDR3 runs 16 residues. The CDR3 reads CSGLSGRESSYNEQFF. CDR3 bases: TGCAGTGGGCTTAGCGGGAGGGAGAGCTCCTACAATGAGCAGTTCTTC.

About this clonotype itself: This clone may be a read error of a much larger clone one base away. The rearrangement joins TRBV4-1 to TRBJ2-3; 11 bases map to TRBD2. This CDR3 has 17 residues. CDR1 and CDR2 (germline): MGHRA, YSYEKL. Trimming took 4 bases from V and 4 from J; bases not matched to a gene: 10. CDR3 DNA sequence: TGCGCCAGCAGCCCGTCCGGGGGACTAGCGGAGGCAGATACGCAGTATTTT. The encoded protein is CASSPSGGLAEADTQYF.

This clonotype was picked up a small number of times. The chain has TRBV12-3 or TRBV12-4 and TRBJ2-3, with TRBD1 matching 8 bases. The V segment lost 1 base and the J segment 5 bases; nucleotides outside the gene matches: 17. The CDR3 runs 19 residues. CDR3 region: CASSLGVGGTGTGGDTQYF. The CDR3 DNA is TGTGCCAGCAGTTTAGGCGTGGGTGGGACCGGGACAGGAGGAGATACGCAGTATTTT.

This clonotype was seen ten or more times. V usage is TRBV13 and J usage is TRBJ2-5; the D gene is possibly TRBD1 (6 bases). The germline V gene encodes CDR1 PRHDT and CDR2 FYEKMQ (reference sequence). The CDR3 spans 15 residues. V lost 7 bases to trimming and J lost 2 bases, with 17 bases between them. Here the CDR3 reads CASNYRTAKQETQYF. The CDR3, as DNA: TGTGCCAGCAATTACCGGACAGCCAAACAAGAGACCCAGTACTTC. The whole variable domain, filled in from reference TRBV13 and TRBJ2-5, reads AAGVIQSPRHLIKEKRETATLKCYPIPRHDTVYWYQQGPGQDPQFLISFYEKMQSDKGSIPDRFSAQQFSDYHSELNMSSLELGDSALYFCASNYRTAKQETQYFGPGTRLLVL.

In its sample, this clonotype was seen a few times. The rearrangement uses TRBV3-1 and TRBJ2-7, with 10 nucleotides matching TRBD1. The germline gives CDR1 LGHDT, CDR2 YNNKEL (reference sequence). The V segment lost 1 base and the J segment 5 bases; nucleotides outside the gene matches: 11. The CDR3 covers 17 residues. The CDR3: CASSQARDGTGVNEQYF. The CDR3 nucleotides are TGTGCCAGCAGCCAAGCTAGGGACGGGACAGGGGTAAACGAGCAGTACTTC.

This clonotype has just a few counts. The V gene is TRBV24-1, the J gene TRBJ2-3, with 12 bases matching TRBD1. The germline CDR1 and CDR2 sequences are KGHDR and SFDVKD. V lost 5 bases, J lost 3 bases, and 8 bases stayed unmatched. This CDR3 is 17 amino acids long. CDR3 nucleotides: TGTGCCACCAGTGCCCAGGGGACAGGGGGCCGGACAGATACGCAGTATTTT. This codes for CATSAQGTGGRTDTQYF.

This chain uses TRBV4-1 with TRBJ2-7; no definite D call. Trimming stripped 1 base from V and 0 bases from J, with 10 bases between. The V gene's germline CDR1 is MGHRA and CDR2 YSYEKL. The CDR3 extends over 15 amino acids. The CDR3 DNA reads TGCGCCAGCAGCCAAGCCGACGGCCGCTCCTACGAGCAGTACTTC. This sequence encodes CASSQADGRSYEQYF.

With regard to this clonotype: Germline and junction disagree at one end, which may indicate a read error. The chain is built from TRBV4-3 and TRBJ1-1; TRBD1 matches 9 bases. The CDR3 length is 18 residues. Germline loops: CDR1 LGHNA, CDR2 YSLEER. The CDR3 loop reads CVSSQVIQDGQGTGEAFF. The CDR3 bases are TGCGTCAGCAGCCAAGTCATACAGGACGGACAGGGGACAGGTGAAGCTTTCTTT.

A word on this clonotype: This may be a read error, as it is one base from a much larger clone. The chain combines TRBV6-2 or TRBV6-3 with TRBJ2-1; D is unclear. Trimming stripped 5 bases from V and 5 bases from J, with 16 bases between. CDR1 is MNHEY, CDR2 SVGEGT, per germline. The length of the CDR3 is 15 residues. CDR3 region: CASSHDWAKNNEQFF. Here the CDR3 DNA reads TGTGCCAGCAGTCACGATTGGGCGAAGAACAATGAGCAGTTCTTC.

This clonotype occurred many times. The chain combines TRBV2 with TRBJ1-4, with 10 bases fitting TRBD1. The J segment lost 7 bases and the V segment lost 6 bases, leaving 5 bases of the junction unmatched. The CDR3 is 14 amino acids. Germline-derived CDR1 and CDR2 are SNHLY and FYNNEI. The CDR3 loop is CASSSGTGVEKLFF. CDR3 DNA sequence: TGTGCCAGCAGCTCCGGGACAGGGGTTGAAAAACTGTTTTTT.

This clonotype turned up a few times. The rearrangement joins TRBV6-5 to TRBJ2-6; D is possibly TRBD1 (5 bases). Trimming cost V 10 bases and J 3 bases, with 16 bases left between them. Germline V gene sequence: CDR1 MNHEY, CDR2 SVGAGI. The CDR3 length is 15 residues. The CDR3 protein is CATTIWGDGANVLTF. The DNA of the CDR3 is TGTGCCACGACCATCTGGGGCGATGGGGCCAACGTCCTGACTTTC.

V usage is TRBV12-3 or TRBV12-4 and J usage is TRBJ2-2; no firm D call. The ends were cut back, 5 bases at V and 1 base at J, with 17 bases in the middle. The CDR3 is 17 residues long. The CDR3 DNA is TGTGCCAGCAGTCCCCCCGGCACTCCACGGAACACCGGGGAGCTGTTTTTT. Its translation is CASSPPGTPRNTGELFF.

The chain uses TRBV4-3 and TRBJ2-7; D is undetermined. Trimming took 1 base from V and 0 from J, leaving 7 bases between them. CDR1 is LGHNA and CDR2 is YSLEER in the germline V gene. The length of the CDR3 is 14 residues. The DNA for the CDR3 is TGCGCCAGCAGCCAAGGACGCCTCTCCTACGAGCAGTACTTC. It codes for CASSQGRLSYEQYF.

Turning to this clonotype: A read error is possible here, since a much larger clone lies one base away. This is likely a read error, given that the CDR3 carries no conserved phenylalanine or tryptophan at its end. The CDR3 DNA sequence: TGTGCCAGCGGCCCCTACGAGCAGTACTCC. It codes for CASGPYEQYS. This sequence joins TRBV6-2 or TRBV6-3 and TRBJ2-7; no firm D call. The V gene lost 8 bases and the J gene lost 2 bases, with 4 bases spanning the gap. The CDR3 runs 10 residues. The germline gives CDR1 MNHEY, CDR2 SVGEGT.

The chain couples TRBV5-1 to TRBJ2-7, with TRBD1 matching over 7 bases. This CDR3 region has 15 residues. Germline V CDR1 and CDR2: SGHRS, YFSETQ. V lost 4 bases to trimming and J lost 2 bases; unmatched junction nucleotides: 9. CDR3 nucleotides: TGCGCCAGCAGCCCAGACTCCGGGACAGCCTACGAGCAGTACTTC. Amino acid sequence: CASSPDSGTAYEQYF.

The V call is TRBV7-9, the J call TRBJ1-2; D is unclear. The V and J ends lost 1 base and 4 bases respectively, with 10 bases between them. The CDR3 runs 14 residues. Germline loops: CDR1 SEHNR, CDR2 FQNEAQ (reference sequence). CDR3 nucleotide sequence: TGTGCCAGCAGCTTAGTGAGAGACCCCTATGGCTACACCTTC. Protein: CASSLVRDPYGYTF.

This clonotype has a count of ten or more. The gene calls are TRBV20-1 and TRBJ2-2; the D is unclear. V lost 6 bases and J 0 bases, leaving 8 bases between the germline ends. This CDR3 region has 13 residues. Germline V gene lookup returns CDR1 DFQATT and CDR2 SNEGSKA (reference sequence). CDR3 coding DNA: TGCAGTGCCCCAGCCCCGAACACCGGGGAGCTGTTTTTT. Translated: CSAPAPNTGELFF.

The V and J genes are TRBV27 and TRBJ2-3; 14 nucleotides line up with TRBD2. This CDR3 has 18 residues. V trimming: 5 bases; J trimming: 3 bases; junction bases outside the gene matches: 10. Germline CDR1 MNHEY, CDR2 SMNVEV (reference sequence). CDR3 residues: CASSPRGLAGAITDTQYF. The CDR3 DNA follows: TGTGCCAGCAGTCCGCGGGGACTAGCGGGGGCAATAACAGATACGCAGTATTTT.

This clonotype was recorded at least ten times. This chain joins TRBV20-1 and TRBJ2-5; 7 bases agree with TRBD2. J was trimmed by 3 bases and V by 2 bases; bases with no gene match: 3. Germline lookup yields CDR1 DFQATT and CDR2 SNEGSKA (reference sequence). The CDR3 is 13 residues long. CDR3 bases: TGCAGTGCTAGAACCAGCGGGGAAGAGACCCAGTACTTC. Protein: CSARTSGEETQYF.

DNA for the CDR3: TGTGCCAGCTCACCCCCAGGGGTGGTTGGTGAAAAACTGTTTTTT. The encoded protein is CASSPPGVVGEKLFF. This chain joins TRBV18 and TRBJ1-4, with a possible D match to TRBD1 (6 bases). The CDR3 is made up of 15 amino acids. V was cut by 3 bases and J by 7 bases, with 15 bases left in between. Per germline, CDR1 KGHSH and CDR2 LQKENI.